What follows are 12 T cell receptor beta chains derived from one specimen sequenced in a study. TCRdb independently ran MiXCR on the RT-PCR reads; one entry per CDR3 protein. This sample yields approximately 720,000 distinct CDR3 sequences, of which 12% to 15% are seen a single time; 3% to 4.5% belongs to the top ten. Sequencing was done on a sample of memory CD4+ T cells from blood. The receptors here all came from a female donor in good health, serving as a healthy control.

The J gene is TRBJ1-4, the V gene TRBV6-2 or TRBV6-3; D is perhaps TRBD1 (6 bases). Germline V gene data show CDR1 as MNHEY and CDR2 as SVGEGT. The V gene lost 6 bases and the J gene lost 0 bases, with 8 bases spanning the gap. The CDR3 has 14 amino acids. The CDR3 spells CASRRTATNEKLFF. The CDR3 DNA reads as TGTGCCAGCAGGCGGACAGCAACTAATGAAAAACTGTTTTTT.

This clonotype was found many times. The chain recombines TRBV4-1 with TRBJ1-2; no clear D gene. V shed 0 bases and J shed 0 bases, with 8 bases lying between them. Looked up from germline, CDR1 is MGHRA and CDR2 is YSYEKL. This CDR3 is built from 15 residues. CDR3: CASSQERTTNYGYTF. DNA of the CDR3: TGCGCCAGCAGCCAAGAGAGGACGACTAACTATGGCTACACCTTC.

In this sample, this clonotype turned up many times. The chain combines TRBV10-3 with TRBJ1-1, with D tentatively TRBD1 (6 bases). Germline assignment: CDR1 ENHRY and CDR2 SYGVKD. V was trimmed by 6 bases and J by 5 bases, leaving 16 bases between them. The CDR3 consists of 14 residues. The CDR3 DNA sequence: TGTGCCATCAGCCTTGGCAGGGGTGAGACTGAAGCTTTCTTT. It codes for CAISLGRGETEAFF.

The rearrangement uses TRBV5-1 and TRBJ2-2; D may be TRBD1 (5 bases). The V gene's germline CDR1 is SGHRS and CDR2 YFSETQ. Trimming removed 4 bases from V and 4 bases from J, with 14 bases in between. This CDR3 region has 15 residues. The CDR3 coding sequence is TGCGCCAGCAGCCAAAAAGCAGGGCTCACCGGGGAGCTGTTTTTT. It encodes CASSQKAGLTGELFF. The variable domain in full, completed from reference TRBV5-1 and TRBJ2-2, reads KAGVTQTPRYLIKTRGQQVTLSCSPISGHRSVSWYQQTPGQGLQFLFEYFSETQRNKGNFPGRFSGRQFSNSRSEMNVSTLELGDSALYLCASSQKAGLTGELFFGEGSRLTVL.

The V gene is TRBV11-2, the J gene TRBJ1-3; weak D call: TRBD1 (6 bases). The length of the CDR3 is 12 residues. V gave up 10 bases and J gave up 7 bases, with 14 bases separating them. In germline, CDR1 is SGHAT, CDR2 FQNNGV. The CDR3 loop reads CATRRGSNTIYF. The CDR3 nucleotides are TGTGCCACCAGAAGGGGGTCCAACACCATATATTTT.

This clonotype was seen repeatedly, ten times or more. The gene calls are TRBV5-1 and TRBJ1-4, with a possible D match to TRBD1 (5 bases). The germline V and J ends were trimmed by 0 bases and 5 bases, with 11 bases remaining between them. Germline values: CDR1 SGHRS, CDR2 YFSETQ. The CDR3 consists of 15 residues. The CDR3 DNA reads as TGCGCCAGCAGCTTGGAAGCGACAGCAAATGAAAAACTGTTTTTT. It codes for CASSLEATANEKLFF.

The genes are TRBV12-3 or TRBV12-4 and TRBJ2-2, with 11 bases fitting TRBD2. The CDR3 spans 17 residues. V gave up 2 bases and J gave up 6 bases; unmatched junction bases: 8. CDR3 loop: CASSLTSGSLRAGELFF. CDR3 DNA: TGTGCCAGCAGTTTAACTAGCGGGAGCCTCCGCGCCGGGGAGCTGTTTTTT.

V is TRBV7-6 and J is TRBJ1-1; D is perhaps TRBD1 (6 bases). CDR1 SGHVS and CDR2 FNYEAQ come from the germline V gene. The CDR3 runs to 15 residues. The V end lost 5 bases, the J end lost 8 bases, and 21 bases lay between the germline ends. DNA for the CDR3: TGTGCCAGCAGCCCTCTGGGCGCCGGGGGCGGAGAAGCTTTCTTT. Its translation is CASSPLGAGGGEAFF.

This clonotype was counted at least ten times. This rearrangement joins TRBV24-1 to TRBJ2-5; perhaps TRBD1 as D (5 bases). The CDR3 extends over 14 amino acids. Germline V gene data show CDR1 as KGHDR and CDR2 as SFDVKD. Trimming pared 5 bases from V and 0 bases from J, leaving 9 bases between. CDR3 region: CATSVDSYQETQYF. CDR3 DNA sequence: TGTGCCACCAGTGTTGACAGCTACCAAGAGACCCAGTACTTC.

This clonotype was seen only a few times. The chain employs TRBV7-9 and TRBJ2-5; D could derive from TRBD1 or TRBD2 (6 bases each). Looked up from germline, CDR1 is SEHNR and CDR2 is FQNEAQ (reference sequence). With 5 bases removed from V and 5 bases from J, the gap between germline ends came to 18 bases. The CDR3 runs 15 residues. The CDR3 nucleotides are TGTGCCAGCAGCAAATCTATTGGGGGGCAGGAGACCCAGTACTTC. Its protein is CASSKSIGGQETQYF.

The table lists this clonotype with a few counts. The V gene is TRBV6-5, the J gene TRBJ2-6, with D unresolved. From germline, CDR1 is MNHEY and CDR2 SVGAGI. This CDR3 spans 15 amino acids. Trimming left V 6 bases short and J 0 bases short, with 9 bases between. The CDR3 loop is CASRKGNSGANVLTF. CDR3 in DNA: TGTGCCAGCAGGAAAGGGAACTCTGGGGCCAACGTCCTGACTTTC.

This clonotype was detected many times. The CDR3 region is CATSTTDQPQHF. CDR3 DNA sequence: TGTGCCACCAGTACGACGGATCAGCCCCAGCATTTT. This chain uses TRBV24-1 with TRBJ1-5, with D hard to call. CDR1 and CDR2 (germline): KGHDR, SFDVKD. CDR3 length: 12 amino acids. Trimming cost V 6 bases and J 5 bases, with 7 bases left between them.